Given below is one T cell receptor beta chain in context. This may come from a read error, since a much larger clone is one base off. RNA transcripts were the source from which TCR beta CDR3 regions were amplified. Second-round multiplex PCR came after a first-round RT-PCR that employed HTBI primers. TCRdb recomputed calls from the multiplex PCR reads with MiXCR, one row per CDR3 protein. The sample holds 500,000 to 800,000 distinct CDR3 sequences, more than 40% seen once. Looked up from germline, CDR1 is SGHRS and CDR2 is YFSETQ. The CDR3 runs 16 residues. This sample was included in a study of Graves' ophthalmopathy and Graves' hyperthyroidism.

This chain links TRBV5-1 with TRBJ1-6; 7 bases are a match to TRBD1. This clonotype was sampled from an adult man with Graves' ophthalmopathy. The sample comprised peripheral blood. The CDR3 coding sequence is TGCGCCAGCAGCCCAGGGACAGTAACCTATAATTCACCCCTCCGCTTT. Translation gives CASSPGTVTYNSPLRF.